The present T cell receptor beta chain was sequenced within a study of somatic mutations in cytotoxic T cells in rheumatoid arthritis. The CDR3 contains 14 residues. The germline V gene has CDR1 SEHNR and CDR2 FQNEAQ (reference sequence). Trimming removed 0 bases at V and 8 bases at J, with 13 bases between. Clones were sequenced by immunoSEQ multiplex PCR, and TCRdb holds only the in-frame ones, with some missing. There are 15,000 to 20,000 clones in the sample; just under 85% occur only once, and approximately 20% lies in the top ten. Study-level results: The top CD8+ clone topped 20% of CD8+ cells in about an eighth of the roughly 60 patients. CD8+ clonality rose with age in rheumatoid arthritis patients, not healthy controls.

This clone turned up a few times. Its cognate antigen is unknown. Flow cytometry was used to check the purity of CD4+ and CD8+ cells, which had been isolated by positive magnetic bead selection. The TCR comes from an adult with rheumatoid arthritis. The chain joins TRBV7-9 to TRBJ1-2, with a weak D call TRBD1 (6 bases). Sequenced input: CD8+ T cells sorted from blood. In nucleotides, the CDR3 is TGTGCCAGCAGCTTAGCGCACGGGGGGCTGGGCTACACCTTC. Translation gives CASSLAHGGLGYTF. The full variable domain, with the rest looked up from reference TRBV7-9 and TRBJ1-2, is DTGVSQNPRHKITKRGQNVTFRCDPISEHNRLYWYRQTLGQGPEFLTYFQNEAQLEKSRLLSDRFSAERPKGSFSTLEIQRTEQGDSAMYLCASSLAHGGLGYTFGSGTRLTVV.